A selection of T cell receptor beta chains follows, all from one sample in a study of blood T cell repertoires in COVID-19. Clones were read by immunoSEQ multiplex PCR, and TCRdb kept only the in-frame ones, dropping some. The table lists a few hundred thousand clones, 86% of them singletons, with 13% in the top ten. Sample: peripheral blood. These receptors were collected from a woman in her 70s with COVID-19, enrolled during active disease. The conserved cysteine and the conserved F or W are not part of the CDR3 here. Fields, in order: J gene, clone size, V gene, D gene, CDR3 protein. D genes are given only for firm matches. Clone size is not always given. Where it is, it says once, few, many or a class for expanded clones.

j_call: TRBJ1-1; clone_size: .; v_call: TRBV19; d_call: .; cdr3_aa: ASSIDKDRFSEAF
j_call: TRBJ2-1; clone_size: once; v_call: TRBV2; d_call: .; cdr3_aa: ASSELGQGANEQF
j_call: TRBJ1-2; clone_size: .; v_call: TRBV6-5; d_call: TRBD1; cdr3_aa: ASSYGTGFNYGYT
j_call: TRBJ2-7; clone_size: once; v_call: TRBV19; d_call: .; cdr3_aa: ASSISLGTGRNEQY
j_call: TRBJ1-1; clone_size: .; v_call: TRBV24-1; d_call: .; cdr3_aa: ATSGTLNTEAF
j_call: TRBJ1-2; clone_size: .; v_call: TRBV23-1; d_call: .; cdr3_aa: ASSRPTAVGYT
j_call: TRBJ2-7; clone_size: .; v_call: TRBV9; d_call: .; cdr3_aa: ASGSSSYEQY
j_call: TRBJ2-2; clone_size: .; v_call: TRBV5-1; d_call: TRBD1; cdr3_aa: ASSTLLGQEHTGELF
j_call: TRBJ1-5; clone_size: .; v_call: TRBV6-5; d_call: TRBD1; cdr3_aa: ASSYSPGQGQPQH
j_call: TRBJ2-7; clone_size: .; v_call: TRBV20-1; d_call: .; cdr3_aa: SVQGTYEQY
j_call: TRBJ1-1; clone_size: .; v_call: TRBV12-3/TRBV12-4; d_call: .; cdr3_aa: ASSFGITEAF
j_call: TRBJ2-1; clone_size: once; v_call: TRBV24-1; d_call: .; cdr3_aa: ATSDPKLNSEQF
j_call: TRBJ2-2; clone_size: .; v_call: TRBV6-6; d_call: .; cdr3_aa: ASSYNTPNTGELF
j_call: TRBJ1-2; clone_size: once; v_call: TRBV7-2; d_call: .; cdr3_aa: ASSGDLYGYT
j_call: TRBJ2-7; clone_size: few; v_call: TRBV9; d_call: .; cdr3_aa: ASSPSSYEQY
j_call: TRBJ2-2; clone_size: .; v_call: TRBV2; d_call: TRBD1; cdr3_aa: ASSLQGAVTGELF
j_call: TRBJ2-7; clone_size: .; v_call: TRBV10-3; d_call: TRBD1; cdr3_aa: AIRPTGGLGEQY